This TCR beta chain was found in a study of technical replicates of blood from a few donors. CDR1 is SEHNR, CDR2 FQNEAQ, per germline (reference sequence). The CDR3 covers 12 residues. Deletions cut 1 base from V and 12 bases from J, with 7 bases between. In this sample, this clone turned up once. The table came from immunoSEQ multiplex PCR; TCRdb's copy has only in-frame clones and leaves some out. This table holds about 100,000 clones, around 95% found once. The chain links TRBV7-9 to TRBJ1-6; D call uncertain. This receptor was taken from a human donor in good health. Sequenced sample: T cells isolated from PBMCs. This CDR3 reads CASSLVTGPLHF. In nucleotides, the CDR3 is TGTGCCAGCAGCTTAGTCACGGGACCCCTCCACTTT.